The 17 T cell receptor beta chains listed next were all sequenced from one sample in a study of T cells in Graves' hyperthyroidism and ophthalmopathy. What was amplified from RNA transcripts were TCR beta CDR3 regions. First-round RT-PCR of the TCR CDR3 relied on the HTBI primer set. TCRdb reprocessed the multiplex PCR reads with MiXCR, giving one entry per CDR3 protein. This table holds approximately 510,000 distinct CDR3 sequences, 20% to 25% found once. The sequencing sample was made of blood. The receptors shown here come from a man between 18 and 35 years old with Graves' hyperthyroidism.

This clonotype was seen at least ten times. The chain recombines TRBV19 with TRBJ1-5, with D perhaps matching TRBD1 (6 bases). Trimming cost V 9 bases and J 0 bases, with 18 bases left between them. Germline V gene sequence: CDR1 LNHDA, CDR2 SQIVND (reference sequence). This CDR3 contains 16 residues. CDR3: CASSPMGGYSNQPQHF. In DNA form, the CDR3 reads TGTGCCAGCTCTCCCATGGGGGGCTATAGCAATCAGCCCCAGCATTTT.

The chain has TRBV28 and TRBJ1-1; D is unresolved. Trimming stripped 2 bases from V and 11 bases from J, with 12 bases between. From germline, CDR1 is MDHEN and CDR2 SYDVKM. The CDR3 is 12 residues long. Written as DNA, the CDR3 is TGTGCCAGCAGTTTAGTGACTGTTGCTGCTTTCTTT. This codes for CASSLVTVAAFF.

This chain links TRBV6-5 with TRBJ1-5; D is possibly TRBD1 (6 bases). Germline V gives CDR1 MNHEY, CDR2 SVGAGI. The CDR3 totals 16 residues. Trimming took 0 bases from V and 0 from J, leaving 9 bases between them. The CDR3 sequence: CASSYSGGNSNQPQHF. In nucleotides, the CDR3 is TGTGCCAGCAGTTACTCAGGGGGGAATAGCAATCAGCCCCAGCATTTT.

This clonotype was picked up many times. The V and J genes are TRBV28 and TRBJ2-7; tentative D call: TRBD1 (6 bases). Germline CDR1 is MDHEN and CDR2 is SYDVKM. The CDR3 spans 14 residues. Between the trimmed V and J ends, which lost 4 bases and 4 bases, there was a span of 14 bases. In DNA form, the CDR3 reads TGTGCCAGCAGTTCCTGGGACACTCCTTACGAGCAGTACTTC. Amino acids: CASSSWDTPYEQYF.

With regard to this clonotype: The conserved final phenylalanine or tryptophan is absent from the CDR3, which likely points to a read error. The V call is TRBV6-2 or TRBV6-3, the J call TRBJ1-6, with D unresolved. The V and J ends lost 2 bases and 0 bases respectively, with 8 bases between them. Germline values: CDR1 MNHEY, CDR2 SVGEGT. The CDR3 contains 16 residues. CDR3 amino acids: CASSYGRSSYNSPLHL. For the CDR3, the DNA is TGTGCCAGCAGTTACGGCAGGAGCTCCTATAATTCACCCCTCCACCTT.

This clonotype was picked up many times. The genes are TRBV28 and TRBJ2-7; D is possibly TRBD2 (5 bases). Per germline, CDR1 MDHEN and CDR2 SYDVKM. V was clipped by 3 bases and J by 2 bases, with 11 bases between them. This CDR3 has 14 residues. The CDR3 region is CASSFGGRPYEQYF. CDR3 nucleotides: TGTGCCAGCAGTTTTGGAGGACGTCCCTACGAGCAGTACTTC.

This clonotype occurred a few times. The rearrangement links TRBV2 to TRBJ1-5; 7 positions match TRBD1. Germline V gives CDR1 SNHLY, CDR2 FYNNEI. The CDR3 is 15 amino acids. J gave up 7 bases and V 2 bases, and 8 bases lay outside the gene matches. The CDR3 loop reads CASSESPTGRQPQHF. The CDR3 region has the DNA TGTGCCAGCAGTGAATCCCCGACAGGGAGGCAGCCCCAGCATTTT.

The sample holds many counts of this clonotype. V is TRBV20-1 and J is TRBJ2-7; D call uncertain. The V and J ends lost 3 bases and 2 bases respectively, with 11 bases between them. The CDR3 contains 13 residues. CDR1 is DFQATT and CDR2 is SNEGSKA in the germline V gene (reference sequence). CDR3 sequence (DNA): TGCAGTGCTAGTAGCCCTTCCCCCTACGAGCAGTACTTC. Its protein product is CSASSPSPYEQYF.

This clonotype came up many times. CDR3 amino acids: CASSYRPGLRGTEAFF. As DNA, the CDR3 is TGTGCCAGTAGTTACCGCCCGGGACTCCGGGGGACTGAAGCTTTCTTT. J is TRBJ1-1 and V is TRBV19; D possibly corresponds to TRBD1 (5 bases). Per the germline V gene, CDR1 is LNHDA and CDR2 is SQIVND (reference sequence). Trimming shortened V by 5 bases and J by 5 bases, and 21 bases separated the two germline ends. The CDR3 is 16 residues long. Full variable domain (remainder filled in from reference TRBV19 and TRBJ1-1): DGGITQSPKYLFRKEGQNVTLSCEQNLNHDAMYWYRQDPGQGLRLIYYSQIVNDFQKGDIAEGYSVSREKKESFPLTVTSAQKNPTAFYLCASSYRPGLRGTEAFFGQGTRLTVV.

This chain links TRBV12-3 or TRBV12-4 with TRBJ1-1, with TRBD1 identical over 7 bases. The CDR3 extends over 15 amino acids. V lost 2 bases, J lost 3 bases, and 6 bases stayed unmatched. The CDR3 DNA reads TGTGCCAGCAGTTTAATTGAGGGGGCCGACACTGAAGCTTTCTTT. This codes for CASSLIEGADTEAFF.

CDR3 sequence reads: CASSVSQGSQPQHF. CDR3 DNA sequence: TGTGCCAGCAGTGTCTCACAGGGGAGTCAGCCCCAGCATTTT. This chain links TRBV2 with TRBJ1-5; 7 bases agree with TRBD1. The junction had 6 bases not matched to a gene; V was cut back by 4 bases and J by 6 bases. The CDR3 length is 14 residues. Germline CDR1 SNHLY, CDR2 FYNNEI. The full variable domain, in which reference TRBV2 and TRBJ1-5 provide the parts outside the CDR3, is EPEVTQTPSHQVTQMGQEVILRCVPISNHLYFYWYRQILGQKVEFLVSFYNNEISEKSEIFDDQFSVERPDGSNFTLKIRSTKLEDSAMYFCASSVSQGSQPQHFGDGTRLSIL.

The table lists this clonotype with many counts. The V and J genes are TRBV2 and TRBJ1-1; unclear D gene. The CDR3 has 14 amino acids. V lost 7 bases to trimming and J lost 0 bases, with 12 bases between them. Germline V gene sequence: CDR1 SNHLY, CDR2 FYNNEI. The CDR3 DNA sequence: TGTGCCAGCACCCTAAGAGGGATGAACACTGAAGCTTTCTTT. It is translated as CASTLRGMNTEAFF.

The chain joins TRBV6-1 to TRBJ2-3; 10 bases fit TRBD1. The germline V gene has CDR1 MNHNS and CDR2 SASEGT. The length of the CDR3 is 16 residues. V trimming: 4 bases; J trimming: 3 bases; junction bases outside the gene matches: 7. CDR3 protein: CASSARTGGVTDTQYF. CDR3 DNA: TGTGCCAGCAGTGCTAGGACAGGGGGTGTGACAGATACGCAGTATTTT.

The V call is TRBV6-1, the J call TRBJ2-7, with TRBD2 matching over 15 bases. The CDR3 runs to 17 residues. J lost 6 bases, V lost 3 bases, and 9 bases had no gene match. Germline V gene lookup returns CDR1 MNHNS and CDR2 SASEGT. The CDR3 region has the DNA TGTGCCAGCAGTGAGGGACTAGCGGGGGGCAGTCCGAGCGAGCAGTACTTC. This encodes CASSEGLAGGSPSEQYF.

This clonotype was observed a handful of times. The chain joins TRBV19 to TRBJ2-2, with TRBD1 matching 7 bases. This CDR3 comprises 16 residues. Germline CDR1 LNHDA, CDR2 SQIVND (reference sequence). V shed 2 bases, J shed 3 bases, and the junction held 6 bases outside the gene matches. The CDR3 DNA sequence: TGTGCCAGTAGTATACTTTCAGGGGGAGACACCGGGGAGCTGTTTTTT. Translated: CASSILSGGDTGELFF.

The table lists this clonotype with many counts. J is TRBJ2-2 and V is TRBV30; D is uncertain. This CDR3 is 13 amino acids long. Germline CDR1 is GTSNPN and CDR2 is SVGIG (reference sequence). V was clipped by 3 bases and J by 0 bases, with 5 bases between them. The CDR3 reads CAWRTTNTGELFF. DNA for the CDR3: TGTGCCTGGAGGACAACGAACACCGGGGAGCTGTTTTTT. Full variable domain (remainder filled in from reference TRBV30 and TRBJ2-2): SQTIHQWPATLVQPVGSPLSLECTVEGTSNPNLYWYRQAAGRGLQLLFYSVGIGQISSEVPQNLSASRPQDRQFILSSKKLLLSDSGFYLCAWRTTNTGELFFGEGSRLTVL.

This clonotype was recorded at least ten times. This chain uses TRBV6-1 with TRBJ1-5, with D possibly TRBD1 on 6 matching bases. CDR1 MNHNS and CDR2 SASEGT come from the germline V gene. Deletions cut 6 bases from V and 7 bases from J, with 19 bases between. This CDR3 is built from 15 residues. Here the CDR3 DNA reads TGTGCCAGCAGCCCCGGGGGCAGGATAGAACAGCCCCAGCATTTT. Amino acids: CASSPGGRIEQPQHF.